The T cell receptor (beta chain) under discussion was sequenced for a study of blood T cells in healthy people across ages. Using a J-beta primer mix together with a sample-barcoded 5' primer, a second PCR was run for about 6 to 11 cycles. Using its own MiXCR run on the 5' RACE reads, TCRdb lists one record per CDR3 protein. The sample records hundreds of thousands of distinct CDR3 sequences, more than 35% being singletons. Germline CDR1 ENHRY, CDR2 SYGVKD. This CDR3 has 15 amino acids. V dropped 11 bases and J dropped 5 bases, with 25 bases sitting between them. Note on this clonotype: A much more abundant neighbour one base away suggests this may be a read error.

The chain combines TRBV10-3 with TRBJ2-7; D is possibly TRBD2 (7 bases). The receptor was isolated from an elderly man in good health. The sequenced sample consisted of blood. CDR3 in DNA: TGTGCCGTTGGAGGGGGGGGCCGGAACGTGCACGAGCAGTACTTC. This sequence encodes CAVGGGGRNVHEQYF.